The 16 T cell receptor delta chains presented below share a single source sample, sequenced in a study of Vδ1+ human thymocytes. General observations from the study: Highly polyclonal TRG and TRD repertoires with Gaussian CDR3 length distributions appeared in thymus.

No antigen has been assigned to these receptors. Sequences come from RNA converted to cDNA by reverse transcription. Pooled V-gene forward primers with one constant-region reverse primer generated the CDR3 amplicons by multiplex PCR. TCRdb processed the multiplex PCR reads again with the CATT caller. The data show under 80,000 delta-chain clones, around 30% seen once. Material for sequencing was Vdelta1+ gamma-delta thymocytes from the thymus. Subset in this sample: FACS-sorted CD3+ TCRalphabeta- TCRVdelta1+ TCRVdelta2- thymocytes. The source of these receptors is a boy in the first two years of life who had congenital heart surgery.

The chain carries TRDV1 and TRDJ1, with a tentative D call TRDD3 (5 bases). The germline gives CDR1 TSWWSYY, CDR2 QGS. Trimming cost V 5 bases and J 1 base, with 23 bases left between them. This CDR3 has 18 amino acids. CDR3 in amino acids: CALGKPLLPLGGTDKLIF. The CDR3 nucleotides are TGTGCTCTTGGGAAGCCCTTGTTACCGCTCGGGGGCACCGATAAACTCATCTTT.

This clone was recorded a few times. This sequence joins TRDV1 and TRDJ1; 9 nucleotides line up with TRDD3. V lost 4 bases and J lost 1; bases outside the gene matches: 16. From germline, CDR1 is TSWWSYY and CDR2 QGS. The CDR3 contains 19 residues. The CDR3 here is CALGVRGGYTNDFTDKLIF. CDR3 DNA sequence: TGTGCTCTTGGGGTCCGGGGGGGATACACGAACGATTTCACCGATAAACTCATCTTT.

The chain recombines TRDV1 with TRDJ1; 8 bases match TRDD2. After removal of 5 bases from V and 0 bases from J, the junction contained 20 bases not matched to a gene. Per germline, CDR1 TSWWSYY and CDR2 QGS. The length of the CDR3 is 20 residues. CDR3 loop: CALGRDFLHLWGPYTDKLIF. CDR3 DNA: TGTGCTCTTGGGAGGGACTTCCTACATCTCTGGGGACCGTACACCGATAAACTCATCTTT.

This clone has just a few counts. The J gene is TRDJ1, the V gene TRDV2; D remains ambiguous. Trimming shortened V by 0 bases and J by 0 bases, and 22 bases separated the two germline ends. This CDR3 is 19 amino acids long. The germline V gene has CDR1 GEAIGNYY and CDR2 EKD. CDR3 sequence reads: CACDTEPISNAGYTDKLIF. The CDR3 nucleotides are TGTGCCTGTGACACCGAACCGATAAGCAACGCCGGGTACACCGATAAACTCATCTTT.

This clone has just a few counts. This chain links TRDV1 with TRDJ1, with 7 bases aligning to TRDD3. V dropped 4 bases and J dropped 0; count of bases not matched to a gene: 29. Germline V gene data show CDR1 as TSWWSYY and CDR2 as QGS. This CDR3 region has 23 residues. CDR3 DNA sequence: TGTGCTCTTGGGGGAACCCTGGCCCTACGGTTGGTCTGGGGGTTTTTGTACACCGATAAACTCATCTTT. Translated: CALGGTLALRLVWGFLYTDKLIF.

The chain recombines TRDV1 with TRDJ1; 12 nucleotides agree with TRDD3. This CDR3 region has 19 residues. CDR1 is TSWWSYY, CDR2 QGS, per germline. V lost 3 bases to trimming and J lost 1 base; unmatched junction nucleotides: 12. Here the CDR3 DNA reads TGTGCTCTTGGGGAGCCGTTGTACTGGGGGATACCATCCACCGATAAACTCATCTTT. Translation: CALGEPLYWGIPSTDKLIF.

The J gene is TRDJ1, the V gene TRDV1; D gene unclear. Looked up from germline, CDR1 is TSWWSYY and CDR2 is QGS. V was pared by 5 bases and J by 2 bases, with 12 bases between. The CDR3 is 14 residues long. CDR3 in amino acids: CALGPYLITDKLIF. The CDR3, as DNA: TGTGCTCTTGGGCCCTATCTAATTACCGATAAACTCATCTTT.

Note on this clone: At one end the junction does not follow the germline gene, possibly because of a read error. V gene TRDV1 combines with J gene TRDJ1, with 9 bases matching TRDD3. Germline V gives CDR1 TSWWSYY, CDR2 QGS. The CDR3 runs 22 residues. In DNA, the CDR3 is TGTGCTGTTGGGAACGTACTGGGGGACGTATCGAACCCCACCGCGTACACCGATAAACTCATCTTT. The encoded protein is CAVGNVLGDVSNPTAYTDKLIF.

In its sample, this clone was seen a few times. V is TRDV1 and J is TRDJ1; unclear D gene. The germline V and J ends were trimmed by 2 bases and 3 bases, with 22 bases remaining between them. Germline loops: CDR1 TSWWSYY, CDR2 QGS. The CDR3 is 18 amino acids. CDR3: CALGEVGGRSTGADKLIF. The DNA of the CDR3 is TGTGCTCTTGGGGAAGTTGGTGGGAGATCTACAGGGGCCGATAAACTCATCTTT.

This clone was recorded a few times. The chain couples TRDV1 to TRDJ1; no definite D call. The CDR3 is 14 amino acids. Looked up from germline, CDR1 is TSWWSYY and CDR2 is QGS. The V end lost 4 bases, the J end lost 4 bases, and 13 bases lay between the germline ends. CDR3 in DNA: TGTGCTCTTGGGGTACGAATACCGGACGATAAACTCATCTTT. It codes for CALGVRIPDDKLIF.

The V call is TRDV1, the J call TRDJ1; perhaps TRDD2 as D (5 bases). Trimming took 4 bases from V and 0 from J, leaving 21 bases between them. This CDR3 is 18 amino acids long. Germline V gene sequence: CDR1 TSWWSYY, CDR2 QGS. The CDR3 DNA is TGTGCTCTTGGGGGCCTTCTCACGCATCTGACGTACACCGATAAACTCATCTTT. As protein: CALGGLLTHLTYTDKLIF.

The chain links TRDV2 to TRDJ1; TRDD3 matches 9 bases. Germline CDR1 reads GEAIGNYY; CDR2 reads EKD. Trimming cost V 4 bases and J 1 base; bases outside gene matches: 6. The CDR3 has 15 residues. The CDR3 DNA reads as TGTGCCTGTGATGCGTACTGGGGGAGCACCGATAAACTCATCTTT. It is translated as CACDAYWGSTDKLIF.

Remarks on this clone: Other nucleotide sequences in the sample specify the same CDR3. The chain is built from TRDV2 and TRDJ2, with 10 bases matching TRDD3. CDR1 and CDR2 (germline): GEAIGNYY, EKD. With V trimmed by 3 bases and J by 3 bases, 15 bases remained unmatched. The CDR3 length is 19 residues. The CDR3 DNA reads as TGTGCCTGTGACCGTCTCACGACCGGGGGGATACGAATGACAGCACAACTCTTCTTT. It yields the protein CACDRLTTGGIRMTAQLFF.

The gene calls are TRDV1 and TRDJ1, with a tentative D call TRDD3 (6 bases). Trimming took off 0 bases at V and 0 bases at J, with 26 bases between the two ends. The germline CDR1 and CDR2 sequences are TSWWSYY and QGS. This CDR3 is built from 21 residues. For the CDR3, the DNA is TGTGCTCTTGGGGAACTAGAGGTTTCTACCCGGGGATCAGGGGACACCGATAAACTCATCTTT. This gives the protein CALGELEVSTRGSGDTDKLIF.

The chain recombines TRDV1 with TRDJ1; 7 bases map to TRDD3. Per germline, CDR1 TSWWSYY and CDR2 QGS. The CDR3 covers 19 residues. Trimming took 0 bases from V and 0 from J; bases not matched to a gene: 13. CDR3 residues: CALGELLPRPGGYTDKLIF. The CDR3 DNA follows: TGTGCTCTTGGGGAACTCCTCCCGCGGCCTGGGGGGTACACCGATAAACTCATCTTT.

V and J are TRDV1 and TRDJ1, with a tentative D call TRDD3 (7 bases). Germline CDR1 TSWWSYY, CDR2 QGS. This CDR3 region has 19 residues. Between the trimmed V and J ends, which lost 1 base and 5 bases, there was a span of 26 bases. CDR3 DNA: TGTGCTCTTGGGGAACCACTTCTCCTACTGGGGACCACTGGGGATAAACTCATCTTT. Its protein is CALGEPLLLLGTTGDKLIF.